This T cell receptor beta chain originates from a study of shared clonotypes between healthy human individuals. Whole-study context: Those who served as donors were a couple of women and a few men between the ages of 18 and 49. Findings and limits, study-wide: An expected dependence of interdonor clonotype sharing on sequencing depth was noted. With few donors, the genetic and exposure-history diversity represented was limited.

The split of CD4+ cells yielded CD45RA+ naive and CD45RA-negative memory subsets. TCRdb's table, derived via immunoSEQ multiplex PCR, lists solely in-frame clones and lacks some. The sample yields about 2.4 million clones, 90% to 95% seen once. This clone was observed once. As yet, its antigen is unknown. The origin of this receptor is a man between 18 and 35 years old in good health. Some clones in this sample may be carry-over from other donors' samples. The material sequenced was naive CD4+ T cells from PBMCs. The subset here: CD45RA+ positively selected.

The CDR3 is CASSPSPGAGETQYF. The DNA of the CDR3 is TGTGCCAGCAGCCCCTCTCCAGGGGCGGGAGAGACCCAGTACTTC. The chain couples TRBV11-2 to TRBJ2-5, with a possible D match to TRBD1 (6 bases). V lost 5 bases, J lost 4 bases, and 17 bases lay in between. This CDR3 comprises 15 residues. Germline loops: CDR1 SGHAT, CDR2 FQNNGV.